This TCR beta chain was profiled in a study of blood T cells in healthy people across ages (dated by TCRdb to between 2015 and 2017). At the level of the whole study: In model experiments, template switching captured roughly one uniquely barcoded TCR beta cDNA molecule for every two T cells. To avoid experimental bias, donors of different ages were randomly spread across the sequencing lanes. The study analyzed two additional independent replicas of 1 million unique cDNA reads from the same blood draw for two donors, one aged 18 to 29 and one aged 80 or older. Age-related changes in TCR beta repertoire diversity were measured in the study by deep sequencing normalized with unique cDNA molecular identifiers. The donors were divided into four age groups: young (average approximately 17 years), middle-aged (about 40), aged (about 56) and long-lived (roughly 82).

The library was built by means of 5' RACE. Sequencing was carried out with an Illumina HiSeq 2500. A second about 7 to 11 cycle PCR used a sample-barcoded 5' primer and a J-beta primer mix. Each TCR beta cDNA molecule received a unique molecular identifier from a template-switch 5' adaptor carrying 12 random nucleotides. Each sample yielded at least 2.5 million CDR3-containing paired-end reads. First-strand cDNA was synthesized from all RNA with the Mint cDNA synthesis kit, primed by a TRBC-specific oligonucleotide. Following uracil-DNA glycosylase treatment, all cDNA underwent a first 18-cycle PCR with the universal primers M1SS and BC2_uni_R. As for the original processing: For normalization, 1 million high-quality reads, each with a distinct molecular identifier, were randomly selected from each sample. Reads with shared molecular identifiers were discarded instead of being binned into consensus sequences. MiTCR, with a Q25 quality threshold and the strictest error-elimination algorithm, was used for CDR3 identification, clonotype clustering and error correction. Lower-bound total TCR beta diversity was estimated with a nonparametric unseen species model using Euler transformation. Using fastp trimming at Q25 and MiXCR clonotype assembly, TCRdb reanalyzed the public sequencing data and kept in-frame beta chains. Rows are unified per CDR3 protein, each entry keeping the most common DNA and genes. The V and J calls reflect TCRdb's pipeline rather than the authors' work. The sample contains some 800,000 distinct CDR3 sequences, 44% of them found a single time. The ten largest make up nearly 20% of the sample.

This clonotype showed up just a few times. Its binding antigen is unknown. One base away there is no much larger clone; base qualities are not given. The roughly 38 donors, aged about 6 to 95 years, were systemically healthy Caucasian individuals from Russia. Around 10 milliliters of peripheral blood were collected from each donor into EDTA-treated Vacutainer tubes. Ficoll-Paque density-gradient centrifugation was used to isolate PBMCs, with at least 6.5 million per sample. Trizol reagent was used to extract total RNA from PBMCs, with at least 5 micrograms per sample. The percentages of naive CD45RAhigh/CD27high T cells were determined by flow cytometry on a PBMC aliquot from every donor. The CDR3 spans 17 residues, from the cysteine through the phenylalanine. Only the CDR3 region is kept as DNA, spanning 51 bases read in frame from base 1. The germline V gene (reference sequence) provides CDR1 LNHNV and CDR2 YYDKDF.

The paper's findings and limits, for the study overall: Total diversity estimates from one million sequenced T cells were considered lower bounds and underestimates. There was a strong correlation between observed TCR beta diversity and the percentage of naive T cells measured by flow cytometry. The CMV infection status of donors was not known, potentially confounding age-related changes in expanded clonotypes. Observed TCR beta diversity per million T cells fell roughly linearly with age, and a significant reduction was already apparent by age around 40. Bulk unsorted PBMC profiling prevented conclusive comparison of naive and antigen-experienced compartments. The long-lived group showed more naive CD4+ T cells, fewer expanded clones and increased TCR diversity than the aged group, suggesting age selection.

This receptor was obtained from a man in his sixties in good health. The chain couples TRBV15 to TRBJ2-7, with TRBD1 tentatively as D gene (6 bases match). The end of the DNA aligns better with TRBJ2-5, so the J call may be wrong. The sequencing input was blood. This receptor has the CDR3 CATSAKYRVGKVETQYF. In nucleotides, the sequence is TGTGCCACCAGCGCGAAATACAGGGTGGGCAAAGTGGAGACCCAGTACTTC.